This T cell receptor (beta chain) came from a study of cytomegalovirus exposure and HLA in healthy donors. The CDR3 is made up of 17 amino acids. From germline, CDR1 is SSHAT and CDR2 FNYEAQ (reference sequence). Findings and caveats of the study: About 150 TCR beta chains were listed as cytomegalovirus-associated. Three of the chains that were CMV-associated were confirmed in vitro to be specific for CMV antigens. That first-cohort TCR clusters tended to co-occur in the 95 to 150 validation repertoires was found in a later analysis. A classifier reportedly called cytomegalovirus status with high sensitivity and specificity.

The table came from immunoSEQ multiplex PCR; TCRdb's copy has only in-frame clones and leaves some out. The data hold 150,000 to 200,000 clones, with more than 75% observed a single time. Regarding this clone: Its antigen is undetermined. An end of the junction differs from the germline gene, which may be a read error.

The rearrangement joins TRBV7-7 to TRBJ2-7; 9 bases fit TRBD1. The source is a woman in her thirties in good health and CMV-seronegative. Sequences were obtained from PBMCs. The CDR3 nucleotides are TGTGCTAGCAGCTTCCCAAACCGGGACAGGGTTACCTACGAGCAGTACTTC. Translation: CASSFPNRDRVTYEQYF.